This TCR beta chain is drawn from a study of blood T cell repertoires in COVID-19. Study context: Spain, Italy and the United States supplied samples that represented acute and convalescent COVID-19. T cells, B-cell-depleted T cells, or PBMCs provided the cDNA or gDNA that served as material.

Germline CDR1 and CDR2: SEHNR and FQNEAQ (reference sequence). The CDR3 covers 17 residues. The V gene end was trimmed by 5 bases and the J gene end by 6 bases; junction bases not matched to a gene: 16. Study members were between about 18 and 95 years old and lived in roughly 24 US regions. Two consecutive negative NP/OP PCR tests, clearance, or resolved symptoms defined Cohort 3 recovery. Some clones are missing from TCRdb's copy, which holds only in-frame ones; the method was immunoSEQ multiplex PCR. The data contain around 130,000 clones, around 83% of them singletons. Source material: PBMCs or T cells enriched from blood (not recorded which). The clonotype originates from a man aged 30 to 45 who had recovered from COVID-19. The chain carries TRBV7-9 and TRBJ1-3; 7 bases agree with TRBD1. Here the CDR3 reads CASSTSRTGEVVNTIYF. CDR3 nucleotides: TGTGCCAGCAGCACCTCGCGCACAGGGGAGGTGGTAAACACCATATATTTT.